Shown below are 18 T cell receptor beta chains from a single sample sequenced in a study of patients and donors after allogeneic stem cell transplantation. MiXCR, applied by TCRdb to the RT-PCR reads, yields one record per CDR3 protein. The sample comprises approximately 33,000 distinct CDR3 sequences, 6.8% of which are singletons, and just under 35% rests with the top ten. The material sequenced was blood, either unsorted or a sorted T cell fraction (not recorded which). The origin of the receptors is a human donor who was either an allogeneic HSCT recipient or a stem cell or donor lymphocyte infusion donor (not recorded which). It is not recorded whose cells these are; they may come from a transplant donor.

In this sample, this clonotype turned up a few times. Since a much larger clone is just one base distant, this may be a read error. Because it lacks the conserved phenylalanine or tryptophan at the end, this CDR3 is likely a read error. The chain combines TRBV7-9 with TRBJ2-3, with 9 bases identical to TRBD1. The germline CDR1 and CDR2 sequences are SEHNR and FQNEAQ (reference sequence). Trimming cost V 4 bases and J 9 bases; bases outside gene matches: 2. This CDR3 has 12 amino acids. CDR3 loop: CASSWGQGTQYS. The CDR3 nucleotides read TGTGCCAGCAGCTGGGGACAGGGAACGCAGTATTCT.

Many counts were recorded for this clonotype. This sequence joins TRBV20-1 and TRBJ1-5, with unresolved D. Trimming removed 3 bases from V and 7 bases from J, with 22 bases in between. The germline gives CDR1 DFQATT, CDR2 SNEGSKA (reference sequence). The CDR3 totals 16 residues. The CDR3 reads CSARSLLAGSGQPQHF. The CDR3 coding sequence is TGCAGTGCTAGGTCTTTGTTAGCAGGCTCAGGACAGCCCCAGCATTTT.

This clonotype was seen repeatedly, ten times or more. J is TRBJ2-7 and V is TRBV14; TRBD2 is a possible D gene (5 bases). V was clipped by 1 base and J by 7 bases, with 11 bases between them. Germline CDR1 is SGHDN and CDR2 is FVKESK. The CDR3 is 13 amino acids. Written as DNA, the CDR3 is TGTGCCAGCAGCCAAGGGGCCTCGGGAGAGCAGTACTTC. Translation gives CASSQGASGEQYF.

The DNA of the CDR3 is TGCGCCAGCAAGGGTGGGACAGGGATTTCACCCCTCCACTTT. This codes for CASKGGTGISPLHF. J is TRBJ1-6 and V is TRBV5-1; the match to TRBD1 covers 9 bases. CDR3 size: 14 residues. Unmatched junction bases numbered 7, after V lost 6 bases and J lost 9 bases. Per germline, CDR1 SGHRS and CDR2 YFSETQ.

This clonotype was found many times. This chain connects TRBV28 to TRBJ1-1, with D unresolved. The CDR3 is made up of 11 amino acids. Germline loops: CDR1 MDHEN, CDR2 SYDVKM. V lost 3 bases and J 8 bases, leaving 7 bases between the germline ends. For the CDR3, the DNA is TGTGCCAGCAGTTTTCCGTCCGAAGCTTTCTTT. This codes for CASSFPSEAFF.

This clonotype was counted between two and nine times. The rearrangement uses TRBV7-8 and TRBJ2-4; the match to TRBD2 covers 9 bases. J gave up 15 bases and V 5 bases, and 14 bases lay outside the gene matches. There are 14 residues in the CDR3. Looked up from germline, CDR1 is SGHVS and CDR2 is FQNEAQ. Here the CDR3 DNA reads TGTGCCAGCAGCCAGACTAGAGCGGGAGGCCGTTTGTACTTC. Amino acids: CASSQTRAGGRLYF.

This clonotype was seen repeatedly, ten times or more. The chain links TRBV6-6 to TRBJ1-2, with a tentative D call TRBD1 (6 bases). The V end was cut by 4 bases, the J end by 8 bases, with 11 bases between. The CDR3 consists of 12 residues. Looked up from germline, CDR1 is MNHNY and CDR2 is SVGAGI (reference sequence). The CDR3 sequence is CASSFGGPGYTF. CDR3 sequence (DNA): TGTGCCAGCAGTTTTGGGGGGCCAGGCTACACCTTC.

This clonotype was observed at least ten times. The rearrangement joins TRBV20-1 to TRBJ2-7; 11 positions match TRBD1. CDR1 is DFQATT and CDR2 is SNEGSKA in the germline V gene (reference sequence). This CDR3 is 13 amino acids long. V trimming: 5 bases; J trimming: 4 bases; junction bases outside the gene matches: 4. The CDR3 coding sequence is TGCAGTGCTCGCGGACAGGGGGCGTACGAGCAGTACTTC. As protein: CSARGQGAYEQYF.

This clonotype occurred many times. The chain joins TRBV6-5 to TRBJ2-2; no firm D call. The V and J ends lost 5 bases and 4 bases respectively, with 17 bases between them. The CDR3 is 16 residues long. Germline V gives CDR1 MNHEY, CDR2 SVGAGI. In DNA form, the CDR3 reads TGTGCCAGCAGTCCTCGCCCTAACGCCGGCACCGGGGAGCTGTTTTTT. Protein sequence: CASSPRPNAGTGELFF.

The chain links TRBV10-3 to TRBJ2-1; D perhaps matches TRBD1 (6 bases). This CDR3 spans 15 amino acids. The germline CDR1 and CDR2 sequences are ENHRY and SYGVKD. The V end was cut by 4 bases, the J end by 3 bases, with 13 bases between. Written as DNA, the CDR3 is TGTGCCATCAGTGCCTCACAGGGCCTCTACAATGAGCAGTTCTTC. Translating gives CAISASQGLYNEQFF.

The sample holds many counts of this clonotype. J is TRBJ1-6 and V is TRBV6-5, with 7 bases that match TRBD1. V dropped 4 bases and J dropped 11; count of bases not matched to a gene: 14. CDR1 and CDR2 (germline): MNHEY, SVGAGI. This CDR3 has 16 residues. The CDR3 DNA sequence: TGTGCCAGCAGTTTAGGACTCAGGGGGAAAAAGACACCCCTCCACTTT. Its protein is CASSLGLRGKKTPLHF.

This clonotype was seen many times. The rearrangement joins TRBV20-1 to TRBJ2-7; 11 nucleotides align to TRBD1. V lost 6 bases and J lost 4; bases outside the gene matches: 5. The CDR3 runs 13 residues. CDR1 is DFQATT and CDR2 is SNEGSKA in the germline V gene (reference sequence). The CDR3 bases are TGCAGTGCCTGGGACAGGGGGACTTACGAGCAGTACTTC. Protein: CSAWDRGTYEQYF.

The sample holds many counts of this clonotype. V gene TRBV24-1 combines with J gene TRBJ2-1; weak D call: TRBD2 (6 bases). CDR1 and CDR2 (germline): KGHDR, SFDVKD. The V end was cut by 0 bases, the J end by 6 bases, with 17 bases between. The CDR3 sequence is 17 residues long. DNA of the CDR3: TGTGCCACCAGTGATTTGTTCGGGGGTCGGGGCATCAATGAGCAGTTCTTC. This codes for CATSDLFGGRGINEQFF.

The CDR3: CASSPRENEQYF. CDR3 bases: TGTGCCAGCAGCCCCCGGGAGAACGAGCAGTACTTC. This chain joins TRBV7-9 and TRBJ2-7, with D possibly being TRBD2 (6 bases). The CDR3 is 12 amino acids. Germline V CDR1 and CDR2: SEHNR, FQNEAQ (reference sequence). V was trimmed by 5 bases and J by 5 bases, leaving 10 bases between them.

This clonotype was counted at least ten times. The chain is built from TRBV12-3 or TRBV12-4 and TRBJ2-7, with D tentatively TRBD2 (5 bases). The CDR3 extends over 15 amino acids. V was clipped by 0 bases and J by 3 bases, with 12 bases between them. DNA of the CDR3: TGTGCCAGCAGTTTAGCCCTCCGGGGAAACTACGAGCAGTACTTC. Translating gives CASSLALRGNYEQYF.

This clonotype was detected a few times. The chain joins TRBV7-9 to TRBJ2-1; TRBD2 matches 12 bases. This CDR3 contains 14 residues. V gave up 5 bases and J gave up 7 bases; unmatched junction bases: 3. CDR1 and CDR2 from the germline V gene are SEHNR and FQNEAQ (reference sequence). The CDR3 DNA sequence: TGTGCCAGCAGCATTGGGACTAGCGGGAATGAGCAGTTCTTC. It is translated as CASSIGTSGNEQFF.

This clonotype was seen repeatedly, ten times or more. The gene calls are TRBV6-5 and TRBJ2-7, with 10 nucleotides matching TRBD2. The CDR3 is made up of 15 amino acids. Germline V CDR1 and CDR2: MNHEY, SVGAGI. The ends lost 7 bases at V and 0 bases at J; junction bases unmatched: 6. The CDR3 protein is CASTPSSGSSYEQYF. The CDR3 region has the DNA TGTGCCAGCACTCCCTCTAGCGGGAGCTCCTACGAGCAGTACTTC.

In its sample, this clonotype was seen many times. The CDR3 protein is CASSYSEGLLGYTF. The CDR3 nucleotides read TGTGCCAGCAGCTATTCCGAGGGGTTGTTGGGCTACACCTTC. The rearrangement uses TRBV28 and TRBJ1-2; the D gene is possibly TRBD1 (5 bases). Trimming shortened V by 6 bases and J by 8 bases, and 19 bases separated the two germline ends. CDR3 length equals 14 residues. CDR1 MDHEN and CDR2 SYDVKM come from the germline V gene.